Sequencing of this TCR beta chain was carried out in a study of blood T cell repertoires in COVID-19. V was trimmed by 0 bases and J by 0 bases, leaving 6 bases between them. Per germline, CDR1 LGHDT and CDR2 YNNKEL (reference sequence). The CDR3 length is 16 residues. In the authors' methods: Reference gene primer amplification gave nucleated cell count estimates. Sequencing used immunoSEQ multiplex PCR; TCRdb keeps in-frame clones, though not all of them. Clone size and the V and J calls come from that table; the DNA yielded D and trimming. The data show about 130,000 clones, about 78% seen once. The receptor was derived from a man in his 60s who had recovered from COVID-19. J is TRBJ2-6 and V is TRBV3-1 (or the pseudogene TRBV3-2), with unresolved D. Source material: peripheral blood. In nucleotides, the CDR3 is TGTGCCAGCAGCCAAGATCTTTTCTCTGGGGCCAACGTCCTGACTTTC. Protein sequence: CASSQDLFSGANVLTF.